This TCR beta chain was obtained from a study of early T cells in non-severe SARS-CoV-2 infection. Study background: RNA in bulk from unsorted whole blood was sequenced, and chains were unpaired.

This clonotype was seen ten or more times. Its antigen remains unknown. Overall study results and limits: Using VDJdb, the matching emphasized anti-spike CD8 responses while missing private and CD4 specificities.

Separate cDNA molecules each had unique molecular identifiers attached to them. MiXCR, applied by TCRdb to the 5' RACE reads, yields one record per CDR3 protein. Here the sample spans more than 80,000 distinct CDR3 sequences, 14% being singletons. Sequencing was performed on whole blood. The TCR was taken from an adult who was a healthcare worker with PCR-confirmed SARS-CoV-2 infection or an uninfected control (not recorded which).

DNA for the CDR3: TGTGCCAGCAGCCCATACGGGACTAGCGCCGACAATGAGCAGTTCTTC. It codes for CASSPYGTSADNEQFF. V is TRBV7-3 and J is TRBJ2-1; 10 nucleotides line up with TRBD2. The length of the CDR3 is 16 residues. The germline V gene has CDR1 SGHTA and CDR2 FQGTGA. The V and J ends lost 5 bases and 5 bases, in that order; junction bases with no gene match: 9. The full variable domain, in which reference TRBV7-3 and TRBJ2-1 provide the parts outside the CDR3, is GAGVSQTPSNKVTEKGKYVELRCDPISGHTALYWYRQSLGQGPEFLIYFQGTGAADDSGLPNDRFFAVRPEGSVSTLKIQRTERGDSAVYLCASSPYGTSADNEQFFGPGTRLTVL.